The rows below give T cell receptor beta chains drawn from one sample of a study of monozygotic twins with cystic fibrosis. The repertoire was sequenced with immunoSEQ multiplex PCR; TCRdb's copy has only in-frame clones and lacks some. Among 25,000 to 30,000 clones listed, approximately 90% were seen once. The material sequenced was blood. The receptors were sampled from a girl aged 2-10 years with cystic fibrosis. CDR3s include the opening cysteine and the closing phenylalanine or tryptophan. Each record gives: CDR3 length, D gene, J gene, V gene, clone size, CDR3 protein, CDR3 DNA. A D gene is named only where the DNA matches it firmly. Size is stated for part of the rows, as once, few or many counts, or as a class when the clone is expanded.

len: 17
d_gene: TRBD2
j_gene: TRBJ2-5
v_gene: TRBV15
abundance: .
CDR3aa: CATSRDLGTSQRETQYF
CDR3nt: TGTGCCACCAGCAGAGATCTGGGGACTAGTCAGCGAGAGACCCAGTACTTC

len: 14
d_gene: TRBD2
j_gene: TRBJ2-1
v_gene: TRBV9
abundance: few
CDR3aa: CASSVGTSGNEQFF
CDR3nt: TGTGCCAGCAGCGTAGGGACTAGCGGCAATGAGCAGTTCTTC

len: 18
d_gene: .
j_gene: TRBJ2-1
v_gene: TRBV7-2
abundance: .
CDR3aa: CASSLARGEGSRYNEQFF
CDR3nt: TGTGCCAGCAGCTTAGCCAGGGGGGAAGGAAGCCGGTACAATGAGCAGTTCTTC

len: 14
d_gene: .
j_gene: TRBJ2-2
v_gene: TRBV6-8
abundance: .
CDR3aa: CASRTGLNTGELFF
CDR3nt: TGTGCCAGCAGAACGGGCCTGAACACCGGGGAGCTGTTTTTT

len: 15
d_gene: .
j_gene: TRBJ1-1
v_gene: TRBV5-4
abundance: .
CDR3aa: CASSWTRGGNTEAFF
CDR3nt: TGTGCCAGCAGCTGGACCAGGGGCGGGAACACTGAAGCTTTCTTT

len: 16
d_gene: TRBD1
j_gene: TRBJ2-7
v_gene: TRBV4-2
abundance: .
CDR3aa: CASSPTRRTGGGEQYF
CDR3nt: TGTGCCAGCAGCCCCACCCGAAGGACAGGGGGCGGCGAGCAGTACTTC

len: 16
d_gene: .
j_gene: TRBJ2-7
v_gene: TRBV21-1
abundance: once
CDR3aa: CASSRGVAGDLYEQYF
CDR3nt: TGTGCCAGCAGCAGGGGAGTAGCGGGGGACCTCTACGAGCAGTACTTC

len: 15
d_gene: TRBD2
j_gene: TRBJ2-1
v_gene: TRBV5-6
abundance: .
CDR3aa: CASSFVWRGEGEQFF
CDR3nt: TGTGCCAGCAGCTTTGTATGGCGGGGGGAGGGTGAGCAGTTCTTC

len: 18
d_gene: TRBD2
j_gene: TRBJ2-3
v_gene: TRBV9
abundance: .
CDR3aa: CASSVEATTSGGTDTQYF
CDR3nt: TGTGCCAGCAGCGTAGAGGCTACTACTAGCGGGGGTACAGATACGCAGTATTTT

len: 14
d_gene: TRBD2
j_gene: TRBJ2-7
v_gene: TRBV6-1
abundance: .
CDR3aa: CAGSSGGPSYEQYF
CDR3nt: TGTGCCGGATCTAGCGGGGGTCCGTCCTACGAGCAGTACTTC

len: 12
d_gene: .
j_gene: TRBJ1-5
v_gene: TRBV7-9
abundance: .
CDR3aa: CASSDRTTPQHF
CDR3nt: TGTGCCAGCAGTGACAGGACTACGCCCCAGCATTTT